This T cell receptor beta chain was retrieved from a study of cytomegalovirus exposure and HLA in healthy donors. With respect to this clone: Its specificity is unknown.

The primer mix had 60 Vbeta and 13 Jbeta primers. Using immunoSEQ multiplex PCR, the repertoire was profiled, and TCRdb retains in-frame clones only, with some absent. The table shows under 150,000 clones, with roughly 80% occurring only once. V lost 4 bases, J lost 8 bases, and 11 bases lay in between. The CDR3 runs to 13 residues. In germline, CDR1 is ENHRY, CDR2 SYGVKD. Study outcomes and limitations: In an earlier analysis, in 620 or so donors, most V segments appeared productive either ~90% or ~30% of the time. Across donors, presence/absence analyses took sequencing depth to be roughly uniform.

The TCR comes from a woman aged 25 to 45 in good health and CMV-seropositive. The chain is built from TRBV10-3 and TRBJ2-2; no firm D call. The sequenced material came from PBMCs. DNA of the CDR3: TGTGCCATCAGTGTGTCCAGGCCTGGGGAGCTGTTTTTT. The encoded protein is CAISVSRPGELFF.